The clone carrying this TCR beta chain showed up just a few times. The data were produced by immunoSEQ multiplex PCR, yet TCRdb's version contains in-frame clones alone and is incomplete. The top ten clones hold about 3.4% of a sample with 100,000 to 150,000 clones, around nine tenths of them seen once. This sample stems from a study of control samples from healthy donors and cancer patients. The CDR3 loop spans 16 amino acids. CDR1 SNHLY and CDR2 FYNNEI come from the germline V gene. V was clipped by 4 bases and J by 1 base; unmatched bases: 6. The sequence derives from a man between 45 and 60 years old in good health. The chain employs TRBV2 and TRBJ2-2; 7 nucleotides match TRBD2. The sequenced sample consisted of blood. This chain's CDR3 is CASSVNQRGNTGELFF. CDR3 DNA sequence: TGTGCCAGCAGTGTCAACCAGCGGGGGAACACCGGGGAGCTGTTTTTT.